This T cell receptor beta chain was retrieved from a study of blood T cell repertoires in COVID-19. Method: immunoSEQ multiplex PCR; TCRdb's copy keeps in-frame clones and lacks some. This table holds 200,000 to 250,000 clones, 80% found once. Across 20 to 25 US areas, participants ranged in age from roughly 18 to 95 years. Cohort assignment relied on participant-reported clinical history. Deletions cut 3 bases from V and 4 bases from J, with 18 bases between. Germline V gene data show CDR1 as KGHSH and CDR2 as LQKENI. The CDR3 spans 16 residues. Sequenced sample: PBMCs or T cells enriched from blood (not recorded which). The origin of this receptor is a woman in her thirties or forties with acute COVID-19. The chain links TRBV18 to TRBJ1-2, with D possibly matching TRBD1 (6 bases). The CDR3 is CASSPDGQLTFYGYTF. The CDR3 bases are TGTGCCAGCTCACCGGATGGACAGTTGACATTCTATGGCTACACCTTC.